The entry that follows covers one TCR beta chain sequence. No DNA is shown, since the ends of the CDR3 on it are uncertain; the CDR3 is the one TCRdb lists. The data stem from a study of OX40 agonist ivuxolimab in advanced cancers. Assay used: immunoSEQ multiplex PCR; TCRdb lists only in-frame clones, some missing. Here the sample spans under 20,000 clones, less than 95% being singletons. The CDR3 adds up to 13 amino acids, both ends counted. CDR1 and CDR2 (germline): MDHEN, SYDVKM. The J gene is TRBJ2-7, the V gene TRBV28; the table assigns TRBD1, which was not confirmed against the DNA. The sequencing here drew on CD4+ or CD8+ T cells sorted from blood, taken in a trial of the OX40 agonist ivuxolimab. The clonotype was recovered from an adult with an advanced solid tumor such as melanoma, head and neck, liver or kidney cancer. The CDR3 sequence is CASSSSTGYEQYF.